The sequence of this T cell receptor beta chain was determined in a study of T cells in Graves' hyperthyroidism and ophthalmopathy. General study findings and limits: Also found in blood were most expanded thyroid clonotypes above 0.001.

Patients were excluded because of uncontrolled infection, other autoimmune disease, pregnancy or lactation. Fresh peripheral blood, 8 to 10 ml, was the source of the PBMCs. This clonotype has ten or more counts. Antigen: not known. Authors of the study amplified TCR beta CDR3 regions from RNA transcripts. RT-PCR in the first round (using the HTBI primer set) targeted the TCR CDR3. TCRdb re-called the multiplex PCR reads through MiXCR, storing one row per CDR3 protein. Of approximately 320,000 distinct CDR3 sequences in the sample, approximately 16% are singletons; the top ten hold roughly 33%. The CDR3 has 12 amino acids. Per germline, CDR1 MDHEN and CDR2 SYDVKM.

The clonotype originates from a man aged 25-45 years with Graves' hyperthyroidism. The chain combines TRBV28 with TRBJ1-1; D gene uncertain. Sequenced sample: blood. CDR3 amino acids: CASLMMNTEAFF. The CDR3 DNA follows: TGTGCATCCCTAATGATGAACACTGAAGCTTTCTTT.